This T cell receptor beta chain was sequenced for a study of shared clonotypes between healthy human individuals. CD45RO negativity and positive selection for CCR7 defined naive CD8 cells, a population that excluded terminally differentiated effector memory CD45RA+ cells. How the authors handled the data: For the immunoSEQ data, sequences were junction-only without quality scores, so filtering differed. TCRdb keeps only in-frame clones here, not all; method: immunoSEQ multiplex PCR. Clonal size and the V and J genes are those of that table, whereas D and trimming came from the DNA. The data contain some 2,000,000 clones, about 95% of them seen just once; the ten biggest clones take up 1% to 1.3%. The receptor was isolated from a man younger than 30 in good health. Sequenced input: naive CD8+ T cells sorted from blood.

As DNA, the CDR3 is TGTGCCAGCAGTTTCGGGTCGGATTACTACGAGCAGTACTTC. It codes for CASSFGSDYYEQYF. The rearrangement uses TRBV27 and TRBJ2-7; D is unresolved. V lost 3 bases and J 3 bases, leaving 12 bases between the germline ends. Germline CDR1 is MNHEY and CDR2 is SMNVEV (reference sequence). The CDR3 spans 14 residues.